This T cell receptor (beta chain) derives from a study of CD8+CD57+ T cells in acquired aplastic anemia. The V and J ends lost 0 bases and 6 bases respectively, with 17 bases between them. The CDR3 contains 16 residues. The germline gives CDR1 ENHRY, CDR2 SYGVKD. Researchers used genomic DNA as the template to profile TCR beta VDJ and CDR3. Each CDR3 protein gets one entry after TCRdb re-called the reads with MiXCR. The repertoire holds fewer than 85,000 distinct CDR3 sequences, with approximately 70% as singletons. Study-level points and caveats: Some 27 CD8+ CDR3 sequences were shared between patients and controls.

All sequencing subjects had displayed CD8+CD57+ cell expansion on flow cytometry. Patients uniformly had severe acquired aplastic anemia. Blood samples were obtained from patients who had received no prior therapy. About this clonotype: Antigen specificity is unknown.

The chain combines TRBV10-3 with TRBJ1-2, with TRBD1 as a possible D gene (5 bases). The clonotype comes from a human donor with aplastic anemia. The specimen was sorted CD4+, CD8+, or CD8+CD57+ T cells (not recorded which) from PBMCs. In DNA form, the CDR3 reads TGTGCCATCAGTGAGTCAGGGGAGGGGCTTCCCCATGGCTACACCTTC. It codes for CAISESGEGLPHGYTF.